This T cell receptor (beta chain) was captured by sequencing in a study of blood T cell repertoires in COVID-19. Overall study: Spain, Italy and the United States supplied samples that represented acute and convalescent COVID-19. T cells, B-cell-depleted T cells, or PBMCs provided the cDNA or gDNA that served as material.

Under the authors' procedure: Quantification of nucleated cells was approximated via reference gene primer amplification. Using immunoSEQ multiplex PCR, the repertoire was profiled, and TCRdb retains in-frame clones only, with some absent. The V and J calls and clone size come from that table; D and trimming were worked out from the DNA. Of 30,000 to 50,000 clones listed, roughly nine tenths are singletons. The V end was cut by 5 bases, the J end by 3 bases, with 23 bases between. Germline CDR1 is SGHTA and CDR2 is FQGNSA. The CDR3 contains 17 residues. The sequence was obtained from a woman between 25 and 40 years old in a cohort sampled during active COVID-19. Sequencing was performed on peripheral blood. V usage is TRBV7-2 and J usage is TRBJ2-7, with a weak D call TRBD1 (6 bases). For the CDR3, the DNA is TGTGCCAGCAGCAGACTGGGTGGGCAGGGGAAAATCTACGAGCAGTACTTC. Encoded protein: CASSRLGGQGKIYEQYF.